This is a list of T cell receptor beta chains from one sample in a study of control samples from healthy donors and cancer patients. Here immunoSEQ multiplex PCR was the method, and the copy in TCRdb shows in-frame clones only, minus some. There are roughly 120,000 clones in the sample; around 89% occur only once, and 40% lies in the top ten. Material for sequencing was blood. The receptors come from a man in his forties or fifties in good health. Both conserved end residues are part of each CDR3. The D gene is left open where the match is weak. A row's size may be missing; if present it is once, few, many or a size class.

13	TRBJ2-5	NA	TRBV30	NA	TGTGCCTGGTCTCGGGGTACTCAAGAGACCCAGTACTTC	CAWSRGTQETQYF
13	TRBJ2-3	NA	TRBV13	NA	TGTGCCAGCAGCCGGCGGGGCACAGATACGCAGTATTTT	CASSRRGTDTQYF
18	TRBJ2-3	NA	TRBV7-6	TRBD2	TGTGCCAGCAGCTTTGGCGGGGGGGCCTCTTTTAGCACAGATACGCAGTATTTT	CASSFGGGASFSTDTQYF
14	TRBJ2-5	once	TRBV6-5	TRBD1	TGTGCCAGCAGCTCAGACAGGGAAGGGGAGACCCAGTACTTC	CASSSDREGETQYF
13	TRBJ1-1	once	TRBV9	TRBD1	TGTGCCAGCAGCGCCACAGGGGTAACTGAAGCTTTCTTT	CASSATGVTEAFF
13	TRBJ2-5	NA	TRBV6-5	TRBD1	TGTGCCAGCAGTTGGGACAGGGAAGAGACCCAGTACTTC	CASSWDREETQYF
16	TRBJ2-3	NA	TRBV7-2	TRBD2	TGTGCCAGCAGCCCGTTACTAGCGGTAAACACAGATACGCAGTATTTT	CASSPLLAVNTDTQYF
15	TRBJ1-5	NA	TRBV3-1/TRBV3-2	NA	TGTGCCAGCGGGACTTCCGGGCCAACTAATCAGCCCCAGCATTTT	CASGTSGPTNQPQHF
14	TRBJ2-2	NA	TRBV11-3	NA	TGTGCCAGCAGCTTAGGGGGGAACACCGGGGAGCTGTTTTTT	CASSLGGNTGELFF
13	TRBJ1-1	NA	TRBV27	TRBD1	TGTGCCAGCAGTTCAGGGGGTGCGGCTGAAGCTTTCTTT	CASSSGGAAEAFF
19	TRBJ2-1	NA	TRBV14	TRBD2	TGTGCCAGCAGCCAGGAGGGGATCGGGGCACTAGCGGGGTACAATGAGCAGTTCTTC	CASSQEGIGALAGYNEQFF
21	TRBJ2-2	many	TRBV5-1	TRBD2	TGCGCCAGCAACCCGTCCCCCACCCCCAGCGGGGGGGGATCGGGCACCGGGGAGCTGTTTTTT	CASNPSPTPSGGGSGTGELFF
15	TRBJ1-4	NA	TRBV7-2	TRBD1	TGTGCCAGCAGCTTATGGCGGGACAGGGCTGAAAAACTGTTTTTT	CASSLWRDRAEKLFF
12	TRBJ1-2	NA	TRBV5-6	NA	TGTGCCAGCAGGGCCAATAACTATGGCTACACCTTC	CASRANNYGYTF
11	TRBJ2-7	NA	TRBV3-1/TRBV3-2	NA	TGTGCCAGCACCGACAGCTACGAGCAGTACTTC	CASTDSYEQYF
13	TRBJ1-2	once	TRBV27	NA	TGTGCCAGCAGTCCCCCGGGCGGCTATGGCTACACCTTC	CASSPPGGYGYTF
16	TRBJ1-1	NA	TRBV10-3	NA	TGTGCCATCAGTGAAAGTCGTCACAGGGACGGTTCTGAAGCTTTCTTT	CAISESRHRDGSEAFF
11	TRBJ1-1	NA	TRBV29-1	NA	TGCAGCGTTCTCACGAACACTGAAGCTTTCTTT	CSVLTNTEAFF
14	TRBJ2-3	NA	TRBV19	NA	TGTGCCAGTAGTATGAAGCGGTTCACAGATACGCAGTATTTT	CASSMKRFTDTQYF
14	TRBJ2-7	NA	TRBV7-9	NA	TGTGCCAGCAGCTTAGACACGAAGTCGGCCGAGCAGTACTTC	CASSLDTKSAEQYF
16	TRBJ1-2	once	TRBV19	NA	TGTGCCAGTAGTATGGTACAGGGTGTTCCCCCACATGGCTACACCTTC	CASSMVQGVPPHGYTF